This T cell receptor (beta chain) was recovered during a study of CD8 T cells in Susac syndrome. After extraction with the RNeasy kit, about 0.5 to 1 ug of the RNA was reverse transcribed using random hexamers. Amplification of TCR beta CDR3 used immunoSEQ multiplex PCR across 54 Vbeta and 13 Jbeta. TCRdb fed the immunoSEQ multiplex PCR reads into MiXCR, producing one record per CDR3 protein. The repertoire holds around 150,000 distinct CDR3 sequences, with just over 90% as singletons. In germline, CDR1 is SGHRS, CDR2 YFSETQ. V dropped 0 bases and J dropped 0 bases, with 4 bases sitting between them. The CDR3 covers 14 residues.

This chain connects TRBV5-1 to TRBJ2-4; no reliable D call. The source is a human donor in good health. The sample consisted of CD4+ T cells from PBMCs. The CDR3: CASSLAGAKNIQYF. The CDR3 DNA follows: TGCGCCAGCAGCTTGGCGGGAGCCAAAAACATTCAGTACTTC.